This T cell receptor beta chain stems from a study of T cell responses to AZD1222 COVID-19 vaccine. CDR1 is KGHSH, CDR2 LQKENI, per germline. This CDR3 region has 13 residues. V lost 6 bases and J lost 7; bases outside the gene matches: 8. Remarks on this clone: Its antigen is unknown.

TCRdb keeps only in-frame clones here, not all; method: immunoSEQ multiplex PCR. The sample includes about 180,000 clones, 88% of them seen just once. Whole-study findings and limits: Targeting of unmutated variant regions was reportedly seen in nearly half of spike-specific TCRs.

The sequence derives from an adult who received the AZD1222 COVID-19 vaccine. The V gene is TRBV18, the J gene TRBJ2-7; 8 nucleotides agree with TRBD1. The sequencing used peripheral blood, collected 28 days after the second AZD1222 dose. CDR3 in amino acids: CASSQGTGWEQYF. The CDR3 nucleotides read TGTGCCAGCTCGCAAGGGACAGGCTGGGAGCAGTACTTC.